This is a list of T cell receptor beta chains from one sample in a study of T cell repertoires in cytomegalovirus infection. Their specific antigens are unknown. TCRdb re-called the reads with MiXCR, one entry per CDR3 protein. Seen here are approximately 990,000 distinct CDR3 sequences, roughly 30% observed once, and the top ten hold under 15%. Material: cultured CD8+ T cells from PBMCs, obtained from culture after CMV antigen stimulation. These receptors were collected from a human donor in good health (CMV status not recorded). Some clones in this sample may be carry-over from other donors' samples. Each CDR3 is given without its conserved first and last residue. Each record gives: CDR3 length, J gene, V gene, CDR3 protein.

CDR3 length: 13
J gene: TRBJ2-5
V gene: TRBV4-3
CDR3 protein: ASSQDRGRGETQY

CDR3 length: 11
J gene: TRBJ2-5
V gene: TRBV6-1
CDR3 protein: ASSEGSQETQY

CDR3 length: 15
J gene: TRBJ2-3
V gene: TRBV4-1
CDR3 protein: ASSQDQTSGATDTQY

CDR3 length: 13
J gene: TRBJ1-2
V gene: TRBV2
CDR3 protein: ASSESLRAVYGYT

CDR3 length: 14
J gene: TRBJ1-3
V gene: TRBV2
CDR3 protein: ASSEAQGAVENTIY

CDR3 length: 12
J gene: TRBJ2-1
V gene: TRBV6-2/TRBV6-3
CDR3 protein: ASRTSGVYNEQF

CDR3 length: 15
J gene: TRBJ2-1
V gene: TRBV10-3
CDR3 protein: AIQTSGGQSSYNEQF

CDR3 length: 12
J gene: TRBJ2-1
V gene: TRBV5-1
CDR3 protein: ASSLVGGDVEQF

CDR3 length: 15
J gene: TRBJ2-3
V gene: TRBV10-3
CDR3 protein: AISRGTSGGGTDTQY

CDR3 length: 13
J gene: TRBJ2-2
V gene: TRBV7-7
CDR3 protein: ASSLEHEGTGELF

CDR3 length: 13
J gene: TRBJ1-2
V gene: TRBV7-4
CDR3 protein: ASSLGTRALYGYT

CDR3 length: 13
J gene: TRBJ1-5
V gene: TRBV28
CDR3 protein: ASSDGTQVHQPQH

CDR3 length: 14
J gene: TRBJ2-3
V gene: TRBV19
CDR3 protein: ASSVSEDRRGDTQY